The rows below give T cell receptor beta chains drawn from one sample of a study of regulatory T cells in long-lasting Graves disease. One entry per CDR3 protein, called by TCRdb with MiXCR from the multiplex PCR reads. The sample has 500,000 to 700,000 distinct CDR3 sequences, 15% to 20% seen once. The sample was also linked to a second study, of T cells in Graves' hyperthyroidism and ophthalmopathy.

The sample was peripheral blood mononuclear cells (PBMCs), taken at new diagnosis, from a patient treated with antithyroid drugs. These receptors were collected from a woman in her 30s with Graves disease. The CDR3 runs from the conserved cysteine through the conserved F or W. Fields, in order: clone size, D gene, J gene, V gene, CDR3 protein, CDR3 DNA. D genes are given only for firm matches. Part of the rows lack a size; the others show once, few, many or a class for expanded clones.

clone size: many
D gene: TRBD1
J gene: TRBJ2-7
V gene: TRBV6-1
CDR3 protein: CASSEVGTGADEQYF
CDR3 DNA: TGTGCCAGCAGTGAAGTGGGGACAGGGGCCGACGAGCAGTACTTC

clone size: -
D gene: -
J gene: TRBJ2-7
V gene: TRBV29-1
CDR3 protein: CSVEDLGYEQYF
CDR3 DNA: TGCAGCGTTGAAGATCTTGGCTACGAGCAGTACTTC

clone size: many
D gene: -
J gene: TRBJ2-7
V gene: TRBV27
CDR3 protein: CATYFTGIWSEQYF
CDR3 DNA: TGTGCCACCTACTTTACAGGGATCTGGAGCGAGCAGTACTTC

clone size: -
D gene: -
J gene: TRBJ1-6
V gene: TRBV5-6
CDR3 protein: CASSQTGFGGWDSPLHF
CDR3 DNA: TGTGCCAGCAGCCAGACCGGCTTTGGGGGCTGGGACTCACCCCTCCACTTT

clone size: many
D gene: TRBD1
J gene: TRBJ1-5
V gene: TRBV28
CDR3 protein: CASSDSPPYDRGSNQPQHF
CDR3 DNA: TGTGCCAGCAGTGACTCCCCACCCTATGACAGGGGGAGCAATCAGCCCCAGCATTTT

clone size: many
D gene: -
J gene: TRBJ2-7
V gene: TRBV12-3/TRBV12-4
CDR3 protein: CASSLRQASYEQYF
CDR3 DNA: TGTGCCAGCAGTTTGAGACAGGCCTCCTACGAGCAGTACTTC

clone size: -
D gene: -
J gene: TRBJ1-1
V gene: TRBV19
CDR3 protein: CASNSKRDTSTEAFF
CDR3 DNA: TGTGCCAGTAATAGCAAACGGGACACCTCAACTGAAGCTTTCTTT

clone size: -
D gene: -
J gene: TRBJ1-4
V gene: TRBV7-9
CDR3 protein: CASSPRQNNEKLFF
CDR3 DNA: TGTGCCAGCAGCCCTAGACAGAATAATGAAAAACTGTTTTTT

clone size: many
D gene: -
J gene: TRBJ1-1
V gene: TRBV6-5
CDR3 protein: CASSYSPTVGAFF
CDR3 DNA: TGTGCCAGCAGTTACAGTCCGACGGTTGGGGCTTTCTTT

clone size: many
D gene: -
J gene: TRBJ2-3
V gene: TRBV6-2/TRBV6-3
CDR3 protein: CASSYAGGEGDTQYF
CDR3 DNA: TGTGCCAGCAGTTACGCCGGAGGAGAAGGAGATACGCAGTATTTT

clone size: many
D gene: -
J gene: TRBJ2-3
V gene: TRBV20-1
CDR3 protein: CSAPRPPAADTQYF
CDR3 DNA: TGCAGTGCGCCACGGCCCCCTGCGGCAGATACGCAGTATTTT

clone size: many
D gene: TRBD1
J gene: TRBJ1-1
V gene: TRBV11-3
CDR3 protein: CASSSRRGQAFF
CDR3 DNA: TGTGCCAGCAGCTCTAGAAGGGGGCAAGCTTTCTTT

clone size: -
D gene: -
J gene: TRBJ2-7
V gene: TRBV9
CDR3 protein: CASSVGAGYDEQYF
CDR3 DNA: TGTGCCAGCAGCGTTGGAGCAGGGTACGACGAGCAGTACTTC

clone size: few
D gene: -
J gene: TRBJ1-5
V gene: TRBV19
CDR3 protein: CASSILQGNQPQHF
CDR3 DNA: TGTGCCAGTAGTATATTACAGGGTAATCAGCCCCAGCATTTT

clone size: few
D gene: -
J gene: TRBJ2-1
V gene: TRBV6-2/TRBV6-3
CDR3 protein: CASSESRRYEQFF
CDR3 DNA: TGTGCCAGCAGTGAAAGTCGGCGGTATGAGCAGTTCTTC

clone size: many
D gene: -
J gene: TRBJ2-3
V gene: TRBV3-1
CDR3 protein: CASSGYTGDTQYF
CDR3 DNA: TGTGCCAGCAGCGGATATACCGGAGATACGCAGTATTTT

clone size: few
D gene: -
J gene: TRBJ2-4
V gene: TRBV12-3/TRBV12-4
CDR3 protein: CASSLEGLDQYF
CDR3 DNA: TGTGCCAGCAGTTTAGAGGGGCTGGATCAGTACTTC

clone size: -
D gene: -
J gene: TRBJ2-3
V gene: TRBV7-8
CDR3 protein: CASSPRSVDTQYF
CDR3 DNA: TGTGCCAGCAGCCCCCGTTCCGTTGATACGCAGTATTTT

clone size: -
D gene: -
J gene: TRBJ2-7
V gene: TRBV5-1
CDR3 protein: CASSQTPSQPDKQYF
CDR3 DNA: TGCGCCAGCAGCCAAACACCATCCCAACCGGACAAGCAGTACTTC

clone size: many
D gene: TRBD1
J gene: TRBJ2-7
V gene: TRBV7-2
CDR3 protein: CASSAYRGTYEQYF
CDR3 DNA: TGTGCCAGCAGCGCCTACAGGGGAACCTACGAGCAGTACTTC

clone size: few
D gene: -
J gene: TRBJ2-7
V gene: TRBV5-1
CDR3 protein: CASSWSVERYEQYF
CDR3 DNA: TGCGCCAGCAGCTGGAGTGTCGAGAGGTACGAGCAGTACTTC

clone size: many
D gene: -
J gene: TRBJ2-3
V gene: TRBV28
CDR3 protein: CASSLIRDTQYF
CDR3 DNA: TGTGCCAGCAGCCTAATCAGGGATACGCAGTATTTT

clone size: many
D gene: TRBD2
J gene: TRBJ2-3
V gene: TRBV11-2
CDR3 protein: CASSLVASGRTDTQYF
CDR3 DNA: TGTGCCAGCAGCTTAGTAGCTAGCGGGAGGACGGATACGCAGTATTTT

clone size: few
D gene: TRBD1
J gene: TRBJ2-7
V gene: TRBV6-1
CDR3 protein: CASSLRQGSSYEQYF
CDR3 DNA: TGTGCCAGCAGTCTGCGACAGGGGAGCTCCTACGAGCAGTACTTC

clone size: -
D gene: TRBD1
J gene: TRBJ1-2
V gene: TRBV28
CDR3 protein: CASSPTRGLVYGYTF
CDR3 DNA: TGTGCCAGCAGTCCCACAAGGGGGCTTGTCTATGGCTACACCTTC

clone size: few
D gene: -
J gene: TRBJ1-5
V gene: TRBV7-2
CDR3 protein: CASSLEWKGTGSNQPQHF
CDR3 DNA: TGTGCCAGCAGCTTAGAGTGGAAGGGGACCGGAAGCAATCAGCCCCAGCATTTT

clone size: few
D gene: -
J gene: TRBJ1-3
V gene: TRBV12-3/TRBV12-4
CDR3 protein: CASSITWTAGNTIYF
CDR3 DNA: TGTGCCAGCAGTATAACTTGGACAGCTGGAAACACCATATATTTT

clone size: many
D gene: TRBD1
J gene: TRBJ1-6
V gene: TRBV28
CDR3 protein: CASSWDSGTNSPLHF
CDR3 DNA: TGTGCCAGCAGTTGGGACAGTGGAACTAATTCACCCCTCCACTTT

clone size: -
D gene: -
J gene: TRBJ2-5
V gene: TRBV24-1
CDR3 protein: CATSSSWLHKQETQYF
CDR3 DNA: TGTGCCACCAGTTCCTCCTGGCTGCACAAACAAGAGACCCAGTACTTC

clone size: few
D gene: -
J gene: TRBJ2-1
V gene: TRBV6-1
CDR3 protein: CASSDWLFLGDGEQFF
CDR3 DNA: TGTGCCAGCAGTGATTGGCTTTTTTTGGGAGACGGTGAGCAGTTCTTC

clone size: -
D gene: TRBD1
J gene: TRBJ1-6
V gene: TRBV6-1
CDR3 protein: CASNARGTGNSPLHF
CDR3 DNA: TGTGCCAGCAACGCCAGGGGGACGGGCAATTCACCCCTCCACTTT

clone size: -
D gene: -
J gene: TRBJ1-1
V gene: TRBV19
CDR3 protein: CASSIGRENTEAFF
CDR3 DNA: TGTGCCAGTAGTATAGGTAGAGAGAACACTGAAGCTTTCTTT